These 9 T cell receptor beta chains originate from one sample sequenced in a study of T cell responses to AZD1222 COVID-19 vaccine (dated by TCRdb to about 2021). Receptor libraries were prepared by the immunoSEQ multiplex PCR assay. TCRdb's version of the immuneACCESS table is confined to in-frame rearrangements and falls short of the full clone set. An unresolved V gene accounts for under half of the shortfall where checked; the remainder is of unknown origin. The table for this sample lists about 150,000 clones; just over 90% of them were counted only once. Of the sample, about 1.6% falls within the top ten clones. The sample's time point label, in plain terms: baseline before first vaccination. The material was peripheral blood, obtained on day 0 of AZD1222 vaccination. The receptors originated from an adult in good health.

This clone appeared once. CDR3 DNA: TGTGCCTGGAGTCCTAGGGGGTTCCAAGCTTTCTTT. Its translation is CAWSPRGFQAFF. This chain links TRBV30 with TRBJ1-1, with D possibly being TRBD1 (6 bases). The germline V gene has CDR1 GTSNPN and CDR2 SVGIG (reference sequence). This CDR3 has 12 amino acids. Trimming left V 2 bases short and J 9 bases short, with 13 bases between. Drawing the rest from reference TRBV30 and TRBJ1-1, the complete variable domain is SQTIHQWPATLVQPVGSPLSLECTVEGTSNPNLYWYRQAAGRGLQLLFYSVGIGQISSEVPQNLSASRPQDRQFILSSKKLLLSDSGFYLCAWSPRGFQAFFGQGTRLTVV.

As regards this clone: Different DNA sequences within this sample yield the same CDR3. The chain carries TRBV13 and TRBJ1-2; 9 positions agree with TRBD1. The CDR3 spans 13 residues. Germline V gene data show CDR1 as PRHDT and CDR2 as FYEKMQ (reference sequence). Trimming took 3 bases from V and 4 from J; bases not matched to a gene: 0. The CDR3 nucleotides are TGTGCCAGCAGCTTGGGACAGGGCTATGGCTACACCTTC. Its translation is CASSLGQGYGYTF.

The rearrangement uses TRBV29-1 and TRBJ2-1, with TRBD2 as a possible D gene (6 bases). This CDR3 is 14 amino acids long. The V end lost 5 bases, the J end lost 6 bases, and 17 bases lay between the germline ends. CDR1 and CDR2 from the germline V gene are SQVTM and ANQGSEA. The CDR3 region is CSVTTSSPFNEQFF. The CDR3 DNA follows: TGCAGCGTTACTACTAGCTCCCCTTTCAATGAGCAGTTCTTC.

Of note for this clone: One end of the junction does not line up with germline, which may come from a read error. The rearrangement links TRBV11-2 to TRBJ1-1, with D possibly TRBD1 on 5 matching bases. CDR3 length: 12 residues. The germline CDR1 and CDR2 sequences are SGHAT and FQNNGV. CDR3 region: CASSLAGPAKYF. In nucleotides, the CDR3 is TGTGCCAGCAGCTTAGCGGGGCCAGCCAAATACTTT.

This rearrangement joins TRBV21-1 to TRBJ1-4. TRBV21-1 is a pseudogene segment. This CDR3 comprises 13 residues. The CDR3 DNA reads as TGTGCCAGCAGCACAACCAGAGATGAAAAACTGTTTTTT. This codes for CASSTTRDEKLFF.

The V and J genes are TRBV11-3 and TRBJ2-6; 12 nucleotides match TRBD1. Germline V CDR1 and CDR2: SGHNT, YENEEA. The CDR3 is made up of 19 amino acids. The V segment lost 5 bases and the J segment 1 base; nucleotides outside the gene matches: 9. The CDR3 protein is CASSRRDRGPPSGANVLTF. The CDR3 region has the DNA TGTGCCAGCAGCCGACGGGACAGGGGGCCTCCTTCTGGGGCCAACGTCCTGACTTTC.

The chain combines TRBV4-1 with TRBJ1-2; a weak D match, TRBD1 (6 bases). V lost 4 bases and J lost 4, with 13 bases in between. This CDR3 spans 14 amino acids. Germline values: CDR1 MGHRA, CDR2 YSYEKL. The DNA of the CDR3 is TGCGCCAGCAGCCTGAGACAGGTTCCCTATGGCTACACCTTC. Translated, it gives CASSLRQVPYGYTF.

The chain links TRBV2 to TRBJ1-2; 9 bases fit TRBD1. This CDR3 region has 17 residues. Germline V lookup: CDR1 SNHLY, CDR2 FYNNEI. V was pared by 2 bases and J by 4 bases, with 11 bases of the junction left unmatched. In DNA form, the CDR3 reads TGTGCCAGCAGTGAACGAGGGACAGGGTATACCAGCTATGGCTACACCTTC. It yields the protein CASSERGTGYTSYGYTF.

The chain links TRBV11-3 to TRBJ1-4, with D possibly TRBD1 on 6 matching bases. Germline CDR1 and CDR2: SGHNT and YENEEA. The V gene lost 5 bases and the J gene lost 8 bases, with 15 bases spanning the gap. The length of the CDR3 is 14 residues. The CDR3 region has the DNA TGTGCCAGCAGCAAAACACGGGGGCAGGAAAAACTGTTTTTT. Protein: CASSKTRGQEKLFF.